What follows describes a single TCR beta chain. Its antigen remains unknown. The data were obtained in a study of beta chain features in type 1 diabetes. Study summary: Cells sorted and examined across all samples totaled approximately 100 million. Regarding the study as a whole: In all four CD4+ subsets, TCRB CDR3 length was significantly, moderately reduced in type 1 diabetes.

cDNA synthesis used the whole RNA isolate, giving expressed TCRB sequences. This table comes from immunoSEQ multiplex PCR, and its TCRdb copy is limited to in-frame clones, with some not included. The sample contains roughly 160,000 clones, approximately 7.8% of which appear only once. This CDR3 has 13 amino acids. Germline V gives CDR1 SQVTM, CDR2 ANQGSEA. The trim removed 1 base at V and 4 bases at J, leaving 3 bases unmatched. This receptor was obtained from a woman between 40 and 50 years old with type 1 diabetes. This rearrangement joins TRBV29-1 to TRBJ2-7, with 8 positions matching TRBD1. Sequencing input: central memory CD4+ T cells from blood. This CDR3 reads CSVEGGTGYEQYF. CDR3 coding DNA: TGCAGCGTTGAAGGTGGGACAGGATACGAGCAGTACTTC.